Listed below are T cell receptor beta chains from one sample, sequenced in a study of regulatory T cells in long-lasting Graves disease. One entry per CDR3 protein, called by TCRdb with MiXCR from the multiplex PCR reads. In the table there are roughly 400,000 distinct CDR3 sequences, around 20% of which are singletons. This specimen was peripheral blood mononuclear cells (PBMCs), taken when the disease was refractory, from a patient treated with antithyroid drugs. These receptors were taken from a female donor with Graves disease. Each CDR3 is given with its conserved first and last residue. Fields, in order: D gene, J gene, V gene, clone size, CDR3 protein. The D gene is left open where the match is weak. A clone size is listed for some rows: how often the clone was seen (once, few, many), or a class if it is expanded.

NA TRBJ2-5 TRBV20-1 many CSARDRLGETQYF
TRBD2 TRBJ2-5 TRBV27 many CASNPTRTGGETQYF
TRBD2 TRBJ2-7 TRBV11-2 many CATSNTGTSGGLPSYEQYF
TRBD2 TRBJ2-7 TRBV2 many CASDWSSGYEQYF
TRBD1 TRBJ2-2 TRBV28 many CASRLTGTENTGELFF
NA TRBJ2-3 TRBV5-1 NA CASSLVGEVGTDTQYF
NA TRBJ2-3 TRBV5-4 NA CASSSEASSDTQYF
NA TRBJ1-1 TRBV29-1 few CSAPEAFF
TRBD2 TRBJ2-5 TRBV6-1 many CASSLPRGSGSQETQYF
TRBD2 TRBJ2-1 TRBV3-1 few CASSMGRTSSYNEQFF
TRBD2 TRBJ2-7 TRBV12-3/TRBV12-4 many CASSPGLAITEQYF
NA TRBJ1-4 TRBV2 few CASRFRGATNEKLFF